The 21 T cell receptor beta chains below were found in one sample sequenced in a study of blood T cell repertoires in COVID-19. Some clones are missing from TCRdb's copy, which holds only in-frame ones; the method was immunoSEQ multiplex PCR. The profile shows more than 95,000 clones, about 88% of them singletons. The specimen was peripheral blood. These TCRs come from a human donor in a cohort sampled during active COVID-19.

The chain recombines TRBV11-2 with TRBJ2-7; 7 bases align to TRBD1. The CDR3 sequence is 13 residues long. The V gene's germline CDR1 is SGHAT and CDR2 FQNNGV. Trimming took 5 bases from V and 2 from J; bases not matched to a gene: 3. The DNA for the CDR3 is TGTGCCAGCAGCACCGGGACAGCCTACGAGCAGTACTTC. Protein product: CASSTGTAYEQYF.

CDR3 loop: CASGGQGFSNQPQHF. The CDR3 DNA reads as TGTGCCAGCGGAGGACAGGGTTTTAGCAATCAGCCCCAGCATTTT. V gene TRBV6-5 combines with J gene TRBJ1-5, with TRBD1 matching 8 bases. Unmatched junction bases numbered 6, after V lost 8 bases and J lost 0 bases. The CDR3 loop spans 15 amino acids. CDR1 and CDR2 from the germline V gene are MNHEY and SVGAGI.

This clone was picked up one time. The CDR3 DNA reads TGTGCCAGCAGCTTGTTGGGCAGCTCAAGCAATCAGCCCCAGCATTTT. Its translation is CASSLLGSSSNQPQHF. The chain is built from TRBV5-6 and TRBJ1-5; D is undetermined. From germline, CDR1 is SGHDT and CDR2 YYEEEE. V was cut by 1 base and J by 1 base, with 12 bases left in between. The CDR3 runs to 16 residues.

The genes are TRBV4-1 and TRBJ1-5; no clear D gene. The CDR3 length is 15 residues. Per germline, CDR1 MGHRA and CDR2 YSYEKL. V was cut by 0 bases and J by 3 bases, with 9 bases left in between. Here the CDR3 reads CASSQDGQLNQPQHF. For the CDR3, the DNA is TGCGCCAGCAGCCAAGATGGGCAGCTCAATCAGCCCCAGCATTTT.

The V and J genes are TRBV9 and TRBJ2-2; D possibly corresponds to TRBD1 (6 bases). The CDR3 covers 17 residues. V lost 3 bases to trimming and J lost 2 bases, with 17 bases between them. CDR1 is SGDLS, CDR2 YYNGEE, per germline. The CDR3 sequence is CASSARSGRGNTGELFF. DNA for the CDR3: TGTGCCAGCAGCGCCAGAAGCGGCAGGGGTAACACCGGGGAGCTGTTTTTT.

V and J are TRBV9 and TRBJ2-7; 8 nucleotides line up with TRBD2. The germline CDR1 and CDR2 sequences are SGDLS and YYNGEE. J lost 2 bases, V lost 4 bases, and 8 bases had no gene match. The CDR3 is made up of 15 amino acids. The CDR3 nucleotides read TGTGCCAGCAGCCCTCGGGGGGGGGCGACCTACGAGCAGTACTTC. This translates into CASSPRGGATYEQYF.

This clone was seen only a few times. The rearrangement links TRBV2 to TRBJ2-7; D gene ambiguous. The germline V gene has CDR1 SNHLY and CDR2 FYNNEI. The V end was cut by 8 bases, the J end by 3 bases, with 20 bases between. There are 15 residues in the CDR3. CDR3 in amino acids: CASEEPLTVNYEQYF. The CDR3 region has the DNA TGTGCCAGCGAGGAACCCCTGACGGTTAACTACGAGCAGTACTTC.

The chain has TRBV14 and TRBJ1-1; tentatively, D is TRBD1 (6 bases). V lost 1 base, J lost 11 bases, and 14 bases lay in between. The CDR3 length is 13 residues. Germline-derived CDR1 and CDR2 are SGHDN and FVKESK. The chain's CDR3 is CASSQVRTVGAFF. CDR3 in DNA: TGTGCCAGCAGCCAAGTCCGGACAGTCGGCGCTTTCTTT.

The chain has TRBV25-1 and TRBJ2-5; unclear D gene. Per germline, CDR1 MGHDK and CDR2 SYGVNS. The CDR3 consists of 13 residues. Trimming shortened V by 6 bases and J by 4 bases, and 12 bases separated the two germline ends. The DNA of the CDR3 is TGTGCCAGCAGCCGACTGGCTTTAGAGACCCAGTACTTC. Translating it yields CASSRLALETQYF.

This rearrangement joins TRBV6-2 or TRBV6-3 to TRBJ2-3; D is perhaps TRBD2 (6 bases). CDR3 size: 15 residues. CDR1 is MNHEY, CDR2 SVGEGT, per germline. The ends were cut back, 3 bases at V and 4 bases at J, with 14 bases in the middle. This chain's CDR3 is CASSYGDSGADTQYF. CDR3 in DNA: TGTGCCAGCAGTTATGGTGATAGCGGCGCAGATACGCAGTATTTT.

V gene TRBV5-4 combines with J gene TRBJ2-7, with a weak D call TRBD2 (5 bases). CDR3 length equals 14 residues. V lost 3 bases, J lost 5 bases, and 15 bases lay in between. Germline V gene lookup returns CDR1 SGHNT and CDR2 YYREEE (reference sequence). The CDR3 here is CASSSPSSPNEQYF. The CDR3 DNA reads TGTGCCAGCAGCTCACCGTCTAGCCCCAACGAGCAGTACTTC.

The chain joins TRBV7-9 to TRBJ2-6, with 8 nucleotides matching TRBD1. CDR1 and CDR2 (germline): SEHNR, FQNEAQ (reference sequence). V gave up 6 bases and J gave up 4 bases; unmatched junction bases: 8. This CDR3 is 16 amino acids long. The CDR3 here is CASSPTGVSGANVLTF. The CDR3 DNA reads as TGTGCCAGCAGTCCGACAGGGGTATCGGGGGCCAACGTCCTGACTTTC.

The chain recombines TRBV6-5 with TRBJ2-5; no clear D. Trimming took 6 bases from V and 5 from J, leaving 7 bases between them. This CDR3 comprises 11 residues. The germline V gene encodes CDR1 MNHEY and CDR2 SVGAGI. CDR3 residues: CASRLTETQYF. In DNA, the CDR3 is TGTGCCAGCAGACTCACGGAGACCCAGTACTTC.

The gene calls are TRBV4-3 and TRBJ1-5; D not resolved. The CDR3 length is 15 residues. V lost 0 bases to trimming and J lost 7 bases, with 13 bases between them. In germline, CDR1 is LGHNA, CDR2 YSLEER. CDR3 amino acids: CASSQEGTAGQPQHF. The CDR3 coding sequence is TGCGCCAGCAGCCAAGAAGGCACAGCCGGCCAGCCCCAGCATTTT.

The rearrangement uses TRBV28 and TRBJ2-3; tentatively, D is TRBD2 (6 bases). From germline, CDR1 is MDHEN and CDR2 SYDVKM. V lost 3 bases and J 4 bases, leaving 23 bases between the germline ends. The CDR3 runs 18 residues. The CDR3 DNA sequence: TGTGCCAGCAGTTTCGAGACCGCGGGGACCTGGGCCTCAGATACGCAGTATTTT. It encodes CASSFETAGTWASDTQYF.

This chain joins TRBV9 and TRBJ2-1, with TRBD2 identical over 8 bases. Germline CDR1 and CDR2: SGDLS and YYNGEE. The CDR3 sequence is 14 residues long. V trimming: 2 bases; J trimming: 6 bases; junction bases outside the gene matches: 4. The CDR3 nucleotides are TGTGCCAGCAGCGTCTCGGGACTAGGCAATGAGCAGTTCTTC. Its protein is CASSVSGLGNEQFF.

This chain uses TRBV5-1 with TRBJ1-1; D possibly corresponds to TRBD1 (6 bases). The germline V and J ends were trimmed by 2 bases and 4 bases, with 15 bases remaining between them. The CDR3 runs 15 residues. The V gene's germline CDR1 is SGHRS and CDR2 YFSETQ. The CDR3 is CASSLQQGWGTEAFF. The CDR3 coding sequence is TGCGCCAGCAGCTTACAACAGGGCTGGGGCACTGAAGCTTTCTTT.

This clone was counted a single time. This chain links TRBV5-1 with TRBJ2-7; 10 positions agree with TRBD1. CDR1 SGHRS and CDR2 YFSETQ come from the germline V gene. The CDR3 is made up of 17 amino acids. V gave up 2 bases and J gave up 2 bases; unmatched junction bases: 10. The CDR3 loop is CASSLGTGAKPPYEQYF. DNA of the CDR3: TGCGCCAGCAGCTTAGGGACAGGGGCCAAACCACCCTACGAGCAGTACTTC.

V and J are TRBV30 and TRBJ2-3, with 11 bases that match TRBD2. Germline CDR1 reads GTSNPN; CDR2 reads SVGIG (reference sequence). This CDR3 is built from 15 residues. V was clipped by 0 bases and J by 5 bases; unmatched bases: 4. The CDR3 region has the DNA TGTGCCTGGAGTGTACTAGCGGGGGCCGGAGATACGCAGTATTTT. It is translated as CAWSVLAGAGDTQYF.

The chain couples TRBV27 to TRBJ2-5; 10 positions agree with TRBD2. Per germline, CDR1 MNHEY and CDR2 SMNVEV (reference sequence). CDR3 length equals 16 residues. The V gene end was trimmed by 5 bases and the J gene end by 5 bases; junction bases not matched to a gene: 11. The CDR3, as DNA: TGTGCCAGCAGTCAAGGTAGCGGGGGGCTGGCGGAGACCCAGTACTTC. The encoded protein is CASSQGSGGLAETQYF.

The chain combines TRBV5-4 with TRBJ2-7, with 8 nucleotides matching TRBD1. The junction had 1 base not matched to a gene; V was cut back by 1 base and J by 1 base. The germline gives CDR1 SGHNT, CDR2 YYREEE (reference sequence). This CDR3 is 14 amino acids long. The CDR3 loop is CASSLRQGSYEQYF. The CDR3 nucleotides read TGTGCCAGCAGCTTGCGACAGGGGTCCTACGAGCAGTACTTC.